Described below is a single T cell receptor beta chain sequence and its context. The CDR3 contains 12 residues. V dropped 7 bases and J dropped 3 bases, with 10 bases sitting between them. Germline V gives CDR1 MDHEN, CDR2 SYDVKM. This entry is derived from a study of blood T cell repertoires in COVID-19. Study-wide context: Spain, Italy and the United States supplied samples that represented acute and convalescent COVID-19.

The protocol was immunoSEQ multiplex PCR, while the TCRdb copy is restricted to in-frame clones and leaves out a portion. The repertoire holds more than 150,000 clones, with approximately 88% as singletons. The chain recombines TRBV28 with TRBJ2-7; D ambiguous. The specimen was PBMCs or T cells enriched from blood (not recorded which). This TCR was sampled from a woman aged 55-70 years who had recovered from COVID-19. Here the CDR3 reads CASTTPGYEQYF. DNA of the CDR3: TGTGCCAGCACCACCCCGGGCTACGAGCAGTACTTC.